A selection of T cell receptor beta chains follows, all from one sample in a study of T cells in Graves' hyperthyroidism and ophthalmopathy. Using its own MiXCR run on the multiplex PCR reads, TCRdb lists one record per CDR3 protein. The top ten hold 10% of the sample, which has 20,000 to 30,000 distinct CDR3 sequences, roughly 45% seen once. The source material was blood. The receptor set was obtained from a woman under 40 with Graves' hyperthyroidism. CDR3s include the opening cysteine and the closing phenylalanine or tryptophan. The order of the fields is D gene, clone size, V gene, J gene, CDR3 DNA, CDR3 protein. A D gene is named only where the DNA matches it firmly. A row's size may be missing; if present it is once, few, many or a size class.

NA	NA	TRBV9	TRBJ2-7	TGTGCCAGCAGCGGGGATATCGGCCCCTACGAGCAGTACTTC	CASSGDIGPYEQYF
TRBD2	many	TRBV7-9	TRBJ2-1	TGTGCCGGCCTAGGGGCGGGAGGAGACTCCTACAATAAGCAGTTCTTC	CAGLGAGGDSYNKQFF
TRBD2	medium-sized	TRBV7-3	TRBJ2-1	TGTGCCAGCAGCATCACTAGCGAGCGGGAGCAGTTCTTC	CASSITSEREQFF
NA	many	TRBV7-9	TRBJ1-5	TGTGCCAGCAGCTTAGCGGGGGACCCCGGGCCCCAGCATTTT	CASSLAGDPGPQHF
TRBD2	many	TRBV20-1	TRBJ2-3	TGCAGTGCTCCGACTAGCGGGGGTGCAGATACGCAGTATTTT	CSAPTSGGADTQYF
NA	many	TRBV28	TRBJ2-7	TGTGCCAGCAGCGCGACGGGGGTTGGGGTTTACGAGCAGTACTTC	CASSATGVGVYEQYF
NA	once	TRBV7-9	TRBJ2-7	TGTGCCAGCAGCCCCCTGGACGAGCAGTACTTC	CASSPLDEQYF
NA	NA	TRBV14	TRBJ2-7	TGTGCCAGCAGCCAGGTATTAAGGAGCGAGCAGTACTTC	CASSQVLRSEQYF
NA	NA	TRBV6-4	TRBJ1-6	TGTGCCAGCAGACCGAACAGGGATTCACCCCTCCACTTT	CASRPNRDSPLHF
TRBD1	few	TRBV28	TRBJ2-2	TGTGCCAGCAGTTTACTCGATCCCCCTAGACAGGGGGCTTACACCGGGGAGCTGTTTTTT	CASSLLDPPRQGAYTGELFF
NA	many	TRBV4-1	TRBJ2-1	TGCGCCAGCAGCCGACAATTAGGGGCTAGCGCTCACAATGAGCAGTTCTTC	CASSRQLGASAHNEQFF
TRBD2	many	TRBV5-1	TRBJ2-7	TGCGCCAGCAGCTTGGGTTCGGGTAGCGGGAAGAACTACGAGCAGTACTTC	CASSLGSGSGKNYEQYF
NA	NA	TRBV20-1	TRBJ1-5	TGCAGTGCCCGGGTAGCAAACGACTACAATCAGCCCCAGCATTTT	CSARVANDYNQPQHF
NA	many	TRBV18	TRBJ1-2	TGTGCCAGCTCGACTACAGGGTTCTATGGCTACACCTTC	CASSTTGFYGYTF
NA	medium-sized	TRBV19	TRBJ2-7	TGTGCCAGTAGTATTTCCTCGGGCTACGGGACCTACGAGCAGTACTTC	CASSISSGYGTYEQYF
NA	many	TRBV19	TRBJ1-1	TGTGCCAGTAGTATAGTATCACGGGGGGGCACTGAAGCTTTCTTT	CASSIVSRGGTEAFF
NA	NA	TRBV18	TRBJ2-1	TGTGCCAGCTCACCGACCTGGCCTTATGAGCAGTTCTTC	CASSPTWPYEQFF
NA	once	TRBV20-1	TRBJ2-7	TGCAGTCCCAAATCGGAAGCGAACTCCTACGAGCAGTACTTC	CSPKSEANSYEQYF
NA	many	TRBV11-3	TRBJ2-1	TGTGCCAGCAGCGAGCCCCTCTCCTACAATGAGCAGTTCTTC	CASSEPLSYNEQFF
NA	NA	TRBV6-5	TRBJ2-7	TGTGCCAGCAGTTACTCCCGGAGCCAGGTCGTTGAGCAGTACTTC	CASSYSRSQVVEQYF
TRBD1	NA	TRBV4-2	TRBJ1-5	TGTGCCAGCAGCTTAGGACAGGTCAATCAGCCCCAGCATTTT	CASSLGQVNQPQHF